This T cell receptor beta chain was profiled in a study of OX40 agonist ivuxolimab in advanced cancers. Trimming removed 7 bases from V and 0 bases from J, with 14 bases in between. This CDR3 has 15 amino acids. Germline loops: CDR1 MGHDK, CDR2 SYGVNS. Some clones are missing from TCRdb's copy, which holds only in-frame ones; the method was immunoSEQ multiplex PCR. The sample shows about 58,000 clones, about nine tenths of them seen only once. This material consisted of CD4+ or CD8+ T cells sorted from blood, taken in a trial of the OX40 agonist ivuxolimab. This chain links TRBV25-1 with TRBJ2-3, with unresolved D. The origin of this receptor is an adult with an advanced solid tumor such as melanoma, head and neck, liver or kidney cancer. As DNA, the CDR3 is TGTGCCAGCAACAGAGGCAGTACCAGCACAGATACGCAGTATTTT. This gives the protein CASNRGSTSTDTQYF. The full variable domain, its missing parts supplied by reference TRBV25-1 and TRBJ2-3, is EADIYQTPRYLVIGTGKKITLECSQTMGHDKMYWYQQDPGMELHLIHYSYGVNSTEKGDLSSESTVSRIRTEHFPLTLESARPSHTSQYLCASNRGSTSTDTQYFGPGTRLTVL.